Listed here are 11 T cell receptor beta chains from one sample, sequenced in a study of cytomegalovirus exposure and HLA in healthy donors. The PCR was carried out with 60 Vbeta primers and 13 Jbeta primers. Repertoires were generated with immunoSEQ multiplex PCR, while TCRdb's copy carries only in-frame clones and drops some. Here the sample table reports just under 80,000 clones. Material: PBMCs. These receptors were obtained from a young man in good health and CMV-seropositive.

As for this clone: At the DNA level, this CDR3 is encoded by other sequences in the same sample as well. V usage is TRBV18 and J usage is TRBJ1-5; D unclear. The CDR3 contains 14 residues. Germline-derived CDR1 and CDR2 are KGHSH and LQKENI. V was pared by 6 bases and J by 5 bases, with 14 bases between. The CDR3 sequence is CASSLTKRDQPQHF. CDR3 bases: TGTGCCAGCTCGCTCACCAAAAGAGATCAGCCCCAGCATTTT.

The genes are TRBV28 and TRBJ1-5; possibly TRBD1 for D (5 bases). Germline-derived CDR1 and CDR2 are MDHEN and SYDVKM. The CDR3 consists of 12 residues. The ends were cut back, 7 bases at V and 9 bases at J, with 13 bases in the middle. CDR3: CASTQGTGPQHF. For the CDR3, the DNA is TGTGCCAGCACCCAAGGTACAGGGCCCCAGCATTTT.

This chain's CDR3 is CSASGHNEQFF. In DNA, the CDR3 is TGCAGTGCTAGCGGTCACAATGAGCAGTTCTTC. The chain employs TRBV20-1 and TRBJ2-1; D unclear. The germline V gene encodes CDR1 DFQATT and CDR2 SNEGSKA (reference sequence). V shed 3 bases and J shed 5 bases, with 5 bases lying between them. There are 11 residues in the CDR3.

V is TRBV7-9 and J is TRBJ1-5; TRBD1 might be the D (5 bases). The CDR3 has 14 residues. Germline V CDR1 and CDR2: SEHNR, FQNEAQ (reference sequence). V lost 5 bases and J lost 1, with 9 bases in between. The CDR3 loop is CASSIDRSNQPQHF. CDR3 in DNA: TGTGCCAGCAGCATCGACAGAAGCAATCAGCCCCAGCATTTT.

The chain joins TRBV5-1 to TRBJ2-5; 13 nucleotides agree with TRBD2. Germline loops: CDR1 SGHRS, CDR2 YFSETQ. Losses at the gene ends were 3 bases for V and 4 bases for J; bases not matched to a gene: 6. The CDR3 is 16 amino acids. The CDR3 DNA sequence: TGCGCCAGCAGCTCCGGACTAGCGGGGGACGGAGAGACCCAGTACTTC. Protein product: CASSSGLAGDGETQYF.

The rearrangement joins TRBV10-3 to TRBJ1-1; D is possibly TRBD1 (5 bases). Per germline, CDR1 ENHRY and CDR2 SYGVKD. Trimming stripped 8 bases from V and 1 base from J, with 11 bases between. This CDR3 has 13 residues. CDR3 sequence: CAIRGNKNTEAFF. In DNA, the CDR3 is TGTGCCATCCGGGGGAACAAGAACACTGAAGCTTTCTTT.

This sequence joins TRBV11-3 and TRBJ2-3; 11 nucleotides match TRBD2. From germline, CDR1 is SGHNT and CDR2 YENEEA. The CDR3 runs to 16 residues. Trimming at V came to 5 bases and at J to 0 bases, leaving 4 bases not matched to a gene. CDR3 protein: CASSAGTSGSTDTQYF. The CDR3 DNA follows: TGTGCCAGCAGCGCGGGGACTAGCGGAAGCACAGATACGCAGTATTTT.

This chain uses TRBV14 with TRBJ1-1; D is possibly TRBD1 (5 bases). Germline-derived CDR1 and CDR2 are SGHDN and FVKESK. Between the trimmed V and J ends, which lost 0 bases and 0 bases, there was a span of 17 bases. The CDR3 is 18 amino acids. This CDR3 is CASSQDSHRLGMNTEAFF. In DNA form, the CDR3 reads TGTGCCAGCAGCCAAGATAGCCACAGGCTGGGGATGAACACTGAAGCTTTCTTT.

The chain has TRBV5-1 and TRBJ2-5, with D maybe TRBD1 (6 bases). V lost 3 bases, J lost 1 base, and 16 bases lay in between. Germline V gene sequence: CDR1 SGHRS, CDR2 YFSETQ. The CDR3 covers 16 residues. The CDR3 nucleotides are TGCGCCAGCAGCTCCGGGACAATGAGGGTCCAAGAGACCCAGTACTTC. This codes for CASSSGTMRVQETQYF. The complete variable domain, with remaining parts taken from reference TRBV5-1 and TRBJ2-5, reads KAGVTQTPRYLIKTRGQQVTLSCSPISGHRSVSWYQQTPGQGLQFLFEYFSETQRNKGNFPGRFSGRQFSNSRSEMNVSTLELGDSALYLCASSSGTMRVQETQYFGPGTRLLVL.

The genes are TRBV4-1 and TRBJ1-6; D gene unclear. Germline V gene lookup returns CDR1 MGHRA and CDR2 YSYEKL. The CDR3 is 16 residues long. Trimming cost V 0 bases and J 4 bases, with 10 bases left between them. The CDR3 bases are TGCGCCAGCAGCCAAGATAACAGCCAATATAATTCACCCCTCCACTTT. Its translation: CASSQDNSQYNSPLHF.

V is TRBV6-1 and J is TRBJ2-3; TRBD2 matches at 10 bases. Looked up from germline, CDR1 is MNHNS and CDR2 is SASEGT. The CDR3 consists of 16 residues. With V trimmed by 4 bases and J by 1 base, 5 bases remained unmatched. The CDR3 region is CASSVLAGVGTDTQYF. The DNA of the CDR3 is TGTGCCAGCAGTGTCCTAGCGGGGGTTGGCACAGATACGCAGTATTTT.